The clone carrying this T cell receptor beta chain appeared a few times. Per germline, CDR1 LGHNA and CDR2 YNFKEQ. This CDR3 has 13 amino acids. The ends were cut back, 2 bases at V and 9 bases at J, with 11 bases in the middle. This entry belongs to a study of blood T cells in healthy people across ages. Through a sample-barcoded 5' primer and a J-beta primer mix, a second PCR was run for roughly 6 to 11 cycles. MiXCR, applied by TCRdb to the 5' RACE reads, yields one record per CDR3 protein. The sample holds about 800,000 distinct CDR3 sequences, about 47% seen once. The chain employs TRBV4-2 and TRBJ2-1; the D is unclear. The source of this sequence is an elderly man in good health. The material sequenced was blood. The CDR3 region is CASSQTLSGEQFF. The CDR3 nucleotides read TGTGCCAGCAGCCAAACCCTCAGTGGTGAGCAGTTCTTC.